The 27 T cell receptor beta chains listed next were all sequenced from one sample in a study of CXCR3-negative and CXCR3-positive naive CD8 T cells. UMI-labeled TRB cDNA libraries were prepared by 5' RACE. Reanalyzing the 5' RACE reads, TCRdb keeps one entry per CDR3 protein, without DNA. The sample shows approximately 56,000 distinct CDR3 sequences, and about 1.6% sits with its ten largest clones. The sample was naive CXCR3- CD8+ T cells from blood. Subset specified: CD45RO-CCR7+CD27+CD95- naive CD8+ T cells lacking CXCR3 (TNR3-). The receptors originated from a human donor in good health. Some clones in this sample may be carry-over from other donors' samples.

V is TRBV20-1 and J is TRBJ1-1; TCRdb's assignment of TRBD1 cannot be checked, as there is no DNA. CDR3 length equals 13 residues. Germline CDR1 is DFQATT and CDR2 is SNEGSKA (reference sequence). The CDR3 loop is CSARDQGDTEAFF.

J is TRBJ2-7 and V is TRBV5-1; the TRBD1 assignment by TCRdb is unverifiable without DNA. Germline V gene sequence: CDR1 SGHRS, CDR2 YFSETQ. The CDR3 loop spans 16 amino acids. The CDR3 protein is CASSLADRGFVNEQYF.

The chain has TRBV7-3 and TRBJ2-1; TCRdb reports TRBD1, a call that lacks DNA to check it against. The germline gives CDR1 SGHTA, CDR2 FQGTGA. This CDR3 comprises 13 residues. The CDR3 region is CASSPGTGNEQFF.

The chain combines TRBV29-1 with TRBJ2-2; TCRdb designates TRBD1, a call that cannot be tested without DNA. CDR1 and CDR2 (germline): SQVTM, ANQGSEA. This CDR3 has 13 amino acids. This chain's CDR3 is CSVPTGPTGELFF.

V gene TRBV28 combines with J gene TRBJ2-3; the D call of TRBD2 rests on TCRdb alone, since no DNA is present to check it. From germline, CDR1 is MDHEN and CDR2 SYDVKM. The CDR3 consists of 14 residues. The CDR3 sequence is CASSARLSGDTQYF. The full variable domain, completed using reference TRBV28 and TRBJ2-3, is DVKVTQSSRYLVKRTGEKVFLECVQDMDHENMFWYRQDPGLGLRLIYFSYDVKMKEKGDIPEGYSVSREKKERFSLILESASTNQTSMYLCASSARLSGDTQYFGPGTRLTVL.

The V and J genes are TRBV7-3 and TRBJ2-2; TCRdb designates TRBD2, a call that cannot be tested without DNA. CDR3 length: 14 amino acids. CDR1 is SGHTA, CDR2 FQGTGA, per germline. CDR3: CASSVLAGAGELFF.

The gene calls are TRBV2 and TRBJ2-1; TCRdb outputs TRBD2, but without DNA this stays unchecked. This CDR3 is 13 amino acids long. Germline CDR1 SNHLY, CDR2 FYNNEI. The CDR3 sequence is CASKRGLAREQFF.

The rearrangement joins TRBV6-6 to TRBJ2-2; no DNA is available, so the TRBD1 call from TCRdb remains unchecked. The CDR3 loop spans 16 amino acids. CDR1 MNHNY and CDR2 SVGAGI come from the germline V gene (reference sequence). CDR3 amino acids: CASSYLGQGASGELFF.

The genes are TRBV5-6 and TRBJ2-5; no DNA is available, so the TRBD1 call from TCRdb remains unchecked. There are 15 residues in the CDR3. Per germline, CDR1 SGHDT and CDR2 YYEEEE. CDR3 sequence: CASSLEGTFPETQYF.

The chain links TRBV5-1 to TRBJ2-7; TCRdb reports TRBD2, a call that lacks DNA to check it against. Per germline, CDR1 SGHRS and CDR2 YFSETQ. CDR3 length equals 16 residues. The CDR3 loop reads CASSLAGRGPENEQYF.

The CDR3 is CASSHIMNTEAFF. The rearrangement uses TRBV5-1 and TRBJ1-1. The CDR3 length is 13 residues. The germline V gene has CDR1 SGHRS and CDR2 YFSETQ. Supplemented by reference TRBV5-1 and TRBJ1-1, the full variable domain reads KAGVTQTPRYLIKTRGQQVTLSCSPISGHRSVSWYQQTPGQGLQFLFEYFSETQRNKGNFPGRFSGRQFSNSRSEMNVSTLELGDSALYLCASSHIMNTEAFFGQGTRLTVV.

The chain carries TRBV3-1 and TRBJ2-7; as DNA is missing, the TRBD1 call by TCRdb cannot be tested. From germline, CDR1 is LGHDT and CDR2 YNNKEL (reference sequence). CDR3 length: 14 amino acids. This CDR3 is CASSQGHQGYEQYF.

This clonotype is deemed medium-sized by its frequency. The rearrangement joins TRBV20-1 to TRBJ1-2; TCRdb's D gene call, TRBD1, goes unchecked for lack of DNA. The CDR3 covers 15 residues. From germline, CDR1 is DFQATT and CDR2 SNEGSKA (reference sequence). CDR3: CSARDLGGINYGYTF.

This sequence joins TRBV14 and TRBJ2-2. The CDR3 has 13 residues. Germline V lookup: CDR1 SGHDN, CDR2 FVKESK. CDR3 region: CASSQVNTGELFF.

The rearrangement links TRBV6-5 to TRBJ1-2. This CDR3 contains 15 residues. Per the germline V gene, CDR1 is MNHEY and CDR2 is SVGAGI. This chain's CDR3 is CASSFTGLSLYGYTF.

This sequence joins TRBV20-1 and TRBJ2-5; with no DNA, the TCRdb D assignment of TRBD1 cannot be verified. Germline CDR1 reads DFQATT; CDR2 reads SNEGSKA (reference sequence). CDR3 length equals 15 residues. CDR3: CSARKDRQDLRTQYF.

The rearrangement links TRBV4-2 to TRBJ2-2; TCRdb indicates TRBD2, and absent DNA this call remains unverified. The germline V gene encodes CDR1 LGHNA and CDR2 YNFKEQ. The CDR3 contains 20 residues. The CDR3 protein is CASSQTSNRAGGPFTGELFF.

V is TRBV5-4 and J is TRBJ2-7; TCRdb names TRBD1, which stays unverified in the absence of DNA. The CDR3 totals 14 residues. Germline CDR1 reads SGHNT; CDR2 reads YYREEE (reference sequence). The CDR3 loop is CASSLEGDSYEQYF.

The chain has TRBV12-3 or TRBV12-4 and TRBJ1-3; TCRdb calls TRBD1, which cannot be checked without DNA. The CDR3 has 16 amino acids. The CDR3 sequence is CASSVFGQRGANTIYF.

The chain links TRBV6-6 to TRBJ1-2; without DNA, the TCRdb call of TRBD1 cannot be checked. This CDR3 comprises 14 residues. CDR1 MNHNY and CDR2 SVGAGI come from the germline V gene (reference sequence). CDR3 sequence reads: CASSHGTGLYGYTF.

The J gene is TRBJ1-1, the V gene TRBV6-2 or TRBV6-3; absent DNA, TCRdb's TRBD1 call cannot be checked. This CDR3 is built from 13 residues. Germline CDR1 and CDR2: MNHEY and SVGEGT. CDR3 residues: CASMGRGNTEAFF.

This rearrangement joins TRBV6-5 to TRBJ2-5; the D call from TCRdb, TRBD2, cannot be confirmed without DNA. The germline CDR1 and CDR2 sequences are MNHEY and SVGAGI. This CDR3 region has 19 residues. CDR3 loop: CASSSLWQGSSGVQETQYF.

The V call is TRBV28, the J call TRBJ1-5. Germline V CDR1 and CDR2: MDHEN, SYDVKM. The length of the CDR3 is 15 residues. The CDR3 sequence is CASLTRGILSQPQHF.

The CDR3 region is CASSQDRGSPYGYTF. This chain connects TRBV27 to TRBJ1-2; lacking DNA, the TRBD1 call made by TCRdb goes unchecked. Germline loops: CDR1 MNHEY, CDR2 SMNVEV (reference sequence). CDR3 length: 15 residues.

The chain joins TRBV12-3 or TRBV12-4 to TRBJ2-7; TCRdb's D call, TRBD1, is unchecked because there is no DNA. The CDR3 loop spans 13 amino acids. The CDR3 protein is CASSSGQDNEQYF.

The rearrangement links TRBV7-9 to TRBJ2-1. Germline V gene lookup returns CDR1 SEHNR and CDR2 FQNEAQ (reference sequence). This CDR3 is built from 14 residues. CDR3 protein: CASSVISSYNEQFF.

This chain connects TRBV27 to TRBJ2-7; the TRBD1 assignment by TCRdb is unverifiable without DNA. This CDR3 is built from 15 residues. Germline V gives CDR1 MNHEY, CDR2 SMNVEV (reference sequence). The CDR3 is CASSLSGGILYEQYF.